The 3 T cell receptor beta chains below come from one sample, sequenced in a study of cytotoxic CD8 clonotypes in ibrutinib-treated CLL. Profiled with immunoSEQ multiplex PCR; TCRdb holds only in-frame clones, not every one. The data hold around 92,000 clones, with approximately 80% observed a single time. The sample was PBMCs, taken after 24 months of ibrutinib treatment. All receptors come from a human donor with chronic lymphocytic leukemia.

This sequence joins TRBV28 and TRBJ1-5; 7 bases align to TRBD1. Germline V gene lookup returns CDR1 MDHEN and CDR2 SYDVKM. Germline trimming cut 5 bases from V and 0 bases from J; bases unmatched to any gene: 10. The CDR3 consists of 17 residues. CDR3 amino acids: CASSHSGGGNSNQPQHF. DNA for the CDR3: TGTGCCAGCAGTCATTCCGGAGGGGGCAATAGCAATCAGCCCCAGCATTTT.

The V call is TRBV10-2, the J call TRBJ1-2; weak D call: TRBD1 (5 bases). V lost 0 bases and J 2 bases, leaving 16 bases between the germline ends. The length of the CDR3 is 17 residues. The germline gives CDR1 WSHSY, CDR2 SAAADI. The CDR3 nucleotides read TGCGCCAGCAGTGAGTCACCCTCTTGGGGGGGAAACTATGGCTACACCTTC. Its protein product is CASSESPSWGGNYGYTF.

J is TRBJ1-5 and V is TRBV28; TRBD1 matches 8 bases. CDR3 length: 16 amino acids. CDR1 and CDR2 from the germline V gene are MDHEN and SYDVKM. Trimming at V came to 7 bases and at J to 0 bases, leaving 8 bases not matched to a gene. CDR3 sequence: CASILGTGNSNQPQHF. In DNA, the CDR3 is TGTGCCAGCATCCTAGGGACAGGCAATAGCAATCAGCCCCAGCATTTT.